This entry lists 19 T cell receptor beta chains sequenced from one sample in a study of T-cell reconstitution after alpha-beta-depleted transplantation in children. Unique molecular identifiers were built into the TCRbeta library. TCRdb re-derived calls from the PCR reads in MiXCR, one entry per CDR3 protein. The sample records some 2,900 distinct CDR3 sequences, 20% being singletons. The specimen was PBMCs, mostly from graft donor cells, collected 60 days after TCRalphabeta/CD19-depleted stem cell transplant. These receptors originate from a female patient aged 10 to 17 who had a stem cell transplant for acute lymphoblastic leukemia, so the T cells may come from the graft donor.

This clonotype has ten or more counts. The rearrangement joins TRBV29-1 to TRBJ2-7, with 9 bases fitting TRBD2. This CDR3 is built from 15 residues. J lost 2 bases, V lost 0 bases, and 5 bases had no gene match. The germline V gene has CDR1 SQVTM and CDR2 ANQGSEA. The CDR3 DNA is TGCAGCGTTGAAGATAGCGGGGGCCTTACCTACGAGCAGTACTTC. Protein sequence: CSVEDSGGLTYEQYF.

The CDR3 nucleotides are TGCAGTGCTAGCATGGGACTAGCGGCTTCCTACGAGCAGTACTTC. Amino acids: CSASMGLAASYEQYF. J is TRBJ2-7 and V is TRBV20-1, with 11 bases fitting TRBD2. CDR3 length equals 15 residues. CDR1 DFQATT and CDR2 SNEGSKA come from the germline V gene (reference sequence). Trimming cost V 3 bases and J 1 base; bases outside gene matches: 5.

Sample share makes this clonotype medium-sized (0.01 to 0.1%). The chain combines TRBV28 with TRBJ2-7; no reliable D call. The CDR3 totals 13 residues. V was trimmed by 4 bases and J by 2 bases, leaving 9 bases between them. The V gene's germline CDR1 is MDHEN and CDR2 SYDVKM. The CDR3 DNA follows: TGTGCCAGCAGTTCGTTAAAACCCTACGAGCAGTACTTC. Its protein product is CASSSLKPYEQYF.

J is TRBJ2-1 and V is TRBV5-2; the listed D gene, TRBD1, was not tested against the DNA. TRBV5-2 is a pseudogene segment. The CDR3 contains 9 residues. The CDR3 is CAMGPGLLF. The CDR3 nucleotides read TGTGCCATGGGCCCCGGGCTCCTCTTC.

This clonotype was observed a few times. The gene calls are TRBV3-1 and TRBJ2-7, with D unresolved. CDR1 LGHDT and CDR2 YNNKEL come from the germline V gene (reference sequence). The CDR3 totals 9 residues. The CDR3 loop is CATSKPRSV. The CDR3, as DNA: TGTGCCACCTCCAAGCCGAGGTCGGTC.

This clonotype was picked up many times. The DNA of the CDR3 is TGTGCCAGCAGCTTCACGGGAGGGACTGAAGCTTTCTTT. It codes for CASSFTGGTEAFF. V is TRBV6-4 and J is TRBJ1-1; D not certain. V dropped 6 bases and J dropped 5 bases, with 13 bases sitting between them. CDR3 size: 13 residues. CDR1 and CDR2 from the germline V gene are MRHNA and SNTAGT.

This clonotype was observed many times. The chain combines TRBV12-3 or TRBV12-4 with TRBJ2-7; tentative D call: TRBD1 (7 bases). The CDR3 sequence is 14 residues long. V lost 7 bases and J lost 6, with 19 bases in between. The CDR3 here is CASKLTGRSGEQYF. The CDR3 DNA sequence: TGTGCCAGCAAGTTGACAGGGAGGAGCGGCGAGCAGTACTTC.

The sample holds many counts of this clonotype. V usage is TRBV7-9 and J usage is TRBJ2-7; D may be TRBD2 (5 bases). The germline CDR1 and CDR2 sequences are SEHNR and FQNEAQ (reference sequence). The CDR3 has 15 residues. Trimming pared 6 bases from V and 6 bases from J, leaving 21 bases between. CDR3 residues: CASSARGEWKREQYF. CDR3 sequence (DNA): TGTGCCAGCAGTGCCCGGGGAGAATGGAAACGCGAGCAGTACTTC.

In this sample, this clonotype turned up many times. The chain links TRBV6-4 to TRBJ1-2; tentatively, D is TRBD1 (6 bases). Germline V lookup: CDR1 MRHNA, CDR2 SNTAGT. This CDR3 has 13 residues. The CDR3 reads CAPVVGGDYGYTF. DNA for the CDR3: TGTGCACCCGTGGTCGGGGGCGACTATGGCTACACCTTC.

This clonotype was observed many times. The chain couples TRBV7-9 to TRBJ2-2, with D possibly matching TRBD1 (6 bases). Trimming left V 11 bases short and J 6 bases short, with 25 bases between. The CDR3 runs 16 residues. The germline CDR1 and CDR2 sequences are SEHNR and FQNEAQ (reference sequence). CDR3 nucleotides: TGTGCCCAGCTACGAACAGGGTCATTCGTGGCCGGGGAGCTGTTTTTT. It codes for CAQLRTGSFVAGELFF.

By its share, this clonotype is medium-sized. This chain joins TRBV7-9 and TRBJ2-5, with 12 bases lining up with TRBD2. Germline CDR1 and CDR2: SEHNR and FQNEAQ (reference sequence). Trimming removed 5 bases from V and 0 bases from J; junction bases left unmatched: 4. The length of the CDR3 is 16 residues. For the CDR3, the DNA is TGTGCCAGCAGCCAAGGGACTAGCGGGTACCAAGAGACCCAGTACTTC. Protein: CASSQGTSGYQETQYF.

This clonotype was found many times. V gene TRBV3-1 combines with J gene TRBJ2-5; TRBD2 might be the D (5 bases). The CDR3 consists of 12 residues. The germline V gene has CDR1 LGHDT and CDR2 YNNKEL (reference sequence). V lost 2 bases and J 5 bases, leaving 6 bases between the germline ends. CDR3 amino acids: CASSQRRETQYF. In DNA form, the CDR3 reads TGTGCCAGCAGCCAAAGGAGGGAGACCCAGTACTTC.

This clonotype was observed at least ten times. The genes are TRBV7-2 and TRBJ1-5, with D tentatively TRBD1 (6 bases). This CDR3 contains 15 residues. The germline gives CDR1 SGHTA, CDR2 FQGNSA. The V end was cut by 4 bases, the J end by 6 bases, with 16 bases between. CDR3 loop: CASSSQNRVAQPQHF. The DNA for the CDR3 is TGTGCCAGCAGCTCGCAGAACAGGGTTGCTCAGCCCCAGCATTTT.

The chain uses TRBV28 and TRBJ2-5; TRBD2 is a possible D gene (5 bases). The ends were cut back, 5 bases at V and 1 base at J, with 8 bases in the middle. This CDR3 comprises 13 residues. The germline CDR1 and CDR2 sequences are MDHEN and SYDVKM. The CDR3 loop reads CASSPGVQETQYF. CDR3 nucleotide sequence: TGTGCCAGCAGTCCCGGGGTCCAAGAGACCCAGTACTTC. Drawing the rest from reference TRBV28 and TRBJ2-5, the complete variable domain is DVKVTQSSRYLVKRTGEKVFLECVQDMDHENMFWYRQDPGLGLRLIYFSYDVKMKEKGDIPEGYSVSREKKERFSLILESASTNQTSMYLCASSPGVQETQYFGPGTRLLVL.

This clonotype was detected many times. The V gene is TRBV5-1, the J gene TRBJ1-4; TRBD1 matches at 10 bases. The V segment lost 4 bases and the J segment 5 bases; nucleotides outside the gene matches: 5. There are 15 residues in the CDR3. The germline V gene encodes CDR1 SGHRS and CDR2 YFSETQ. The CDR3 sequence is CASSTGDRGNEKLFF. CDR3 in DNA: TGCGCCAGCAGCACAGGGGACAGGGGAAATGAAAAACTGTTTTTT.

This clonotype was picked up many times. The CDR3 bases are TGTGCCAGCAGCAATTGGGGGACAGGGGGCGTCGGGAAGACCCAGTACTTC. This codes for CASSNWGTGGVGKTQYF. J is TRBJ2-5 and V is TRBV7-2; TRBD1 agrees at 12 bases. Trimming took 5 bases from V and 6 from J; bases not matched to a gene: 13. CDR1 is SGHTA, CDR2 FQGNSA, per germline. This CDR3 spans 17 amino acids.

This clonotype has ten or more counts. V gene TRBV7-9 combines with J gene TRBJ1-1, with TRBD1 matching over 9 bases. J lost 4 bases, V lost 5 bases, and 2 bases had no gene match. Germline-derived CDR1 and CDR2 are SEHNR and FQNEAQ (reference sequence). This CDR3 comprises 13 residues. CDR3 residues: CASSLQGATEAFF. DNA for the CDR3: TGTGCCAGCAGCCTACAGGGGGCCACTGAAGCTTTCTTT.

This clonotype was counted at least ten times. This chain joins TRBV5-1 and TRBJ2-5; possible D gene TRBD2, 6 bases. The germline V and J ends were trimmed by 2 bases and 2 bases, with 10 bases remaining between them. Germline lookup yields CDR1 SGHRS and CDR2 YFSETQ. The CDR3 sequence is 14 residues long. The CDR3 DNA reads TGCGCCAGCAGCTTAAGGGGAGGACAAGAGACCCAGTACTTC. Its translation is CASSLRGGQETQYF.

Only a few counts were recorded for this clonotype. The rearrangement uses TRBV6-2 or TRBV6-3 and TRBJ2-1; 9 bases agree with TRBD2. The CDR3 consists of 17 residues. Germline-derived CDR1 and CDR2 are MNHEY and SVGEGT. V dropped 0 bases and J dropped 2; count of bases not matched to a gene: 5. CDR3: CASSYSPTSGTYNEQFF. The DNA of the CDR3 is TGTGCCAGCAGTTACTCGCCGACTAGCGGAACCTACAATGAGCAGTTCTTC.